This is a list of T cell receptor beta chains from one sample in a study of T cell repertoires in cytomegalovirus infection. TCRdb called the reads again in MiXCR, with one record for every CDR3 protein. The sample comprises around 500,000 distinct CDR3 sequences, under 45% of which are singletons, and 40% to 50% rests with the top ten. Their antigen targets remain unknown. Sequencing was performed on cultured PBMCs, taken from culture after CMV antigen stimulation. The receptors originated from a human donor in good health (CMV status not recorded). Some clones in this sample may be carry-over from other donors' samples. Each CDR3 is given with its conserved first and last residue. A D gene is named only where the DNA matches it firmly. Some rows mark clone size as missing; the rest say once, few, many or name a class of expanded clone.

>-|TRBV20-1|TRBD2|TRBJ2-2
CSAPRLAGTTGELFF
TGCAGTGCCCCGAGACTAGCGGGGACCACCGGGGAGCTGTTTTTT
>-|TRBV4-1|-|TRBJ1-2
CASSPWAGAINYGYTF
TGCGCCAGCAGCCCCTGGGCGGGGGCGATTAACTATGGCTACACCTTC
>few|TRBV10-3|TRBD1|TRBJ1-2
CAISSSDRDPLGYTF
TGTGCCATCAGTTCCTCCGACAGGGACCCTCTTGGCTACACCTTC
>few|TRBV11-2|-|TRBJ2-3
CASSLAIGTDTQYF
TGTGCCAGCAGCTTGGCGATAGGAACAGATACGCAGTATTTT
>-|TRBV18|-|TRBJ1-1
CASSPVDIGNTEAFF
TGTGCCAGCTCACCAGTTGATATTGGGAACACTGAAGCTTTCTTT
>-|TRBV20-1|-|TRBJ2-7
CSADPGESAHEQYF
TGCAGTGCGGACCCGGGAGAAAGCGCCCACGAGCAGTACTTC
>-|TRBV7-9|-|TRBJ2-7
CASSGVTLSYEQYF
TGTGCCAGCAGCGGAGTCACCCTATCCTACGAGCAGTACTTC
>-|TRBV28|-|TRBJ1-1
CASQPTGGGTEAFF
TGTGCCAGCCAACCGACGGGGGGAGGCACTGAAGCTTTCTTT
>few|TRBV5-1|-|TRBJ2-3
CASSSYRADTQYF
TGCGCCAGCAGCTCCTACAGGGCTGATACGCAGTATTTT
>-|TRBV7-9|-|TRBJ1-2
CASSLVGGGYGYTF
TGTGCCAGCAGCTTAGTAGGTGGGGGCTATGGCTACACCTTC
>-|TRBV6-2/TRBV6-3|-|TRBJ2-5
CASRALGGETQYF
TGTGCCAGCAGGGCTCTAGGAGGGGAGACCCAGTACTTC
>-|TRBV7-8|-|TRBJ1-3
CASSLVGRRNTIYF
TGTGCCAGCAGCTTAGTCGGCAGAAGGAACACCATATATTTT
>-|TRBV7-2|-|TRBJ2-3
CASSLSQGADTQYF
TGTGCCAGCAGCTTAAGCCAGGGAGCAGATACGCAGTATTTT
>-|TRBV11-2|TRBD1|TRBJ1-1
CASSPNDGDRGRGYTEAFF
TGTGCCAGCAGCCCCAACGATGGGGACAGGGGGCGCGGGTACACTGAAGCTTTCTTT
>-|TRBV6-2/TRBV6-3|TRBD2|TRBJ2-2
CASSRTSSTGELFF
TGTGCCAGCAGTAGGACTAGTTCAACCGGGGAGCTGTTTTTT
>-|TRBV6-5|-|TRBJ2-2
CASSRRGMNTGELFF
TGTGCCAGCAGCAGACGGGGCATGAACACCGGGGAGCTGTTTTTT
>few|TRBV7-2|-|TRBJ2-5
CASALGGGETQYF
TGTGCCAGCGCCTTGGGAGGAGGAGAGACCCAGTACTTC
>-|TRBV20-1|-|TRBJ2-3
CSAPTWDTQYF
TGCAGTGCGCCCACTTGGGATACGCAGTATTTT
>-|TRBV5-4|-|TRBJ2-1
CASSSGRPGVYDEQFF
TGTGCCAGCAGCTCCGGCCGTCCGGGAGTCTACGATGAGCAGTTCTTC
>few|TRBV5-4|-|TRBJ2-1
CASSTGQNNEQFF
TGTGCCAGCAGCACCGGACAAAACAATGAGCAGTTCTTC
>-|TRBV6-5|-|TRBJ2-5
CASSYGTLRTQYF
TGTGCCAGCAGTTACGGTACTTTGAGGACCCAGTACTTC
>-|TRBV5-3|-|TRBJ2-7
CASRRLGGAGNEQYF
TGTGCCAGCAGACGGCTTGGCGGGGCTGGGAACGAGCAGTACTTC
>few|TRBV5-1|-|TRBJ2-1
CASSFGQSVYNEQFF
TGCGCCAGCAGCTTTGGACAGTCGGTTTACAATGAGCAGTTCTTC
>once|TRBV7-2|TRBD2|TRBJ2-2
CASSFRRLASGELSF
TGTGCCAGCAGCTTTCGACGACTAGCGTCCGGGGAGCTGTCTTTT
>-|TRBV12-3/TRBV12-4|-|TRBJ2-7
CASSLGLSSYEQYF
TGTGCCAGCAGTTTGGGTTTGAGCTCCTACGAGCAGTACTTC
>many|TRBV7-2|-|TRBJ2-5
CASSLLQLSETQYF
TGTGCCAGCAGCCTCTTACAGCTATCAGAGACCCAGTACTTC
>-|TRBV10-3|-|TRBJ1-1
CASSAGTEAFF
TGTGCCTCCTCCGCAGGGACTGAAGCTTTCTTT
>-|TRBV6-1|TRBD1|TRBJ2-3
CASSEPPDRADTQYF
TGTGCCAGCAGTGAACCACCCGACAGGGCAGATACGCAGTATTTT
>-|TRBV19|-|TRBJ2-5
CASSIGRTPQETQYF
TGTGCCAGTAGTATAGGCAGGACCCCGCAAGAGACCCAGTACTTC
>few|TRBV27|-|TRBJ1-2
CASSLRPRQQNFYGYTF
TGTGCCAGCAGTTTAAGACCCCGACAGCAAAATTTCTATGGCTACACCTTC
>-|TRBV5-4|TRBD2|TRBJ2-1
CASSPPGLAGADEQFF
TGTGCCAGCAGCCCCCCTGGACTAGCGGGAGCCGATGAGCAGTTCTTC
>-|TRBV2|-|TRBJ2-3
CASDGGDAQYF
TGTGCCAGCGACGGTGGGGACGCGCAGTATTTT
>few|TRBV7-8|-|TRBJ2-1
CASSLRVPYNEQFF
TGTGCCAGCAGCTTAAGGGTCCCCTACAATGAGCAGTTCTTC
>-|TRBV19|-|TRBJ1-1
CASRATWMNTEAFF
TGTGCCAGTAGGGCCACCTGGATGAACACTGAAGCTTTCTTT
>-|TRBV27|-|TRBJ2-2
CASSSSRGDTGELFF
TGTGCCAGCAGTTCGAGCCGAGGGGACACCGGGGAGCTGTTTTTT
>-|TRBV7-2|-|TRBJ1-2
CASTTGTVYGYTF
TGTGCCAGCACCACCGGGACCGTCTATGGCTACACCTTC
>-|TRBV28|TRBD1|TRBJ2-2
CASRTTGPSGELFF
TGTGCCAGCAGAACGACAGGGCCCTCAGGGGAGCTGTTTTTT
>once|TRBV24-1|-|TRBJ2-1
CATSDLGVESSEQFF
TGTGCCACCAGTGATCTTGGGGTCGAATCGAGTGAGCAGTTCTTC
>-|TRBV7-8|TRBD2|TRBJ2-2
CASGRTGTSLATGELFF
TGTGCCAGCGGACGGACCGGGACTAGCTTAGCAACCGGGGAGCTGTTTTTT
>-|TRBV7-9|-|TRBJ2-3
CASSSRTFTDTQYF
TGTGCCAGCAGCAGTCGGACTTTTACAGATACGCAGTATTTT
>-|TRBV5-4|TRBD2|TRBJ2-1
CASSPRASGGYNEQFF
TGTGCCAGCAGCCCGAGGGCTAGCGGGGGCTACAATGAGCAGTTCTTC
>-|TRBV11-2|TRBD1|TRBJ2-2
CASSYPGQGNTGELFF
TGTGCCAGCAGCTACCCGGGACAGGGTAACACCGGGGAGCTGTTTTTT
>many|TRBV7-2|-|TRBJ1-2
CASSSRQTNYGYTF
TGTGCCAGCAGCTCGAGACAGACTAACTATGGCTACACCTTC
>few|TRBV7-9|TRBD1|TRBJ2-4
CASSRTDRGHTNIQYF
TGTGCCAGCAGCCGGACGGACAGGGGACATACGAACATTCAGTACTTC
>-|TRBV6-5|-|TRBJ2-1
CASSYSGMTRYNEQFF
TGTGCCAGCAGTTACAGTGGGATGACCCGCTACAATGAGCAGTTCTTC
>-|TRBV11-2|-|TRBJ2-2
CASSAGPTNTGELFF
TGTGCCAGCAGCGCGGGACCGACGAACACCGGGGAGCTGTTTTTT
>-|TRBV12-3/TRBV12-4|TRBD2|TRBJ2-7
CASTPRGRSSYEQYF
TGTGCCAGCACCCCCCGCGGGAGGTCATCCTACGAGCAGTACTTC
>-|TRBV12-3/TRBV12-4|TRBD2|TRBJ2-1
CASSPRLAGAHNEQFF
TGTGCCAGCAGCCCTAGACTAGCGGGAGCCCACAATGAGCAGTTCTTC
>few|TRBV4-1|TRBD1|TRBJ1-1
CASRDGTGGMNTEAFF
TGCGCCAGCAGGGACGGGACAGGGGGGATGAACACTGAAGCTTTCTTT
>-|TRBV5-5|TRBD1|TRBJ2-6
CASSLQGARANVLTF
TGTGCCAGCAGCTTGCAGGGGGCCCGGGCCAACGTCCTGACTTTC
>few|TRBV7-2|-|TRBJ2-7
CASSAPSYEQYF
TGTGCCAGCAGCGCTCCCTCCTACGAGCAGTACTTC
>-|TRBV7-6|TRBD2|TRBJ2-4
CASSSNPPLAGGIKNIQYF
TGTGCCAGCAGCTCCAACCCCCCACTAGCGGGGGGGATTAAAAACATTCAGTACTTC
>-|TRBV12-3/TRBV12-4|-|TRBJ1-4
CASSSRRTAAKKLFF
TGTGCCAGCAGTAGCAGACGGACGGCCGCGAAAAAACTGTTTTTT
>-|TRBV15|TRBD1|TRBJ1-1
CATLPRGQGAEAFF
TGTGCCACCCTCCCAAGGGGACAGGGCGCTGAAGCTTTCTTT
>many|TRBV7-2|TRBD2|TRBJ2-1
CASSSGLAGGIYNEQFF
TGTGCCAGCAGCTCCGGACTAGCGGGGGGGATATACAATGAGCAGTTCTTC
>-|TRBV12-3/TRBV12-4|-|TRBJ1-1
CASSLYRVGDTEAFF
TGTGCCAGCAGTTTGTATCGAGTTGGGGACACTGAAGCTTTCTTT
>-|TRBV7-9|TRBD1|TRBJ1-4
CASSVSGQEGANEKLFF
TGTGCCAGCAGCGTATCAGGACAGGAGGGTGCTAATGAAAAACTGTTTTTT